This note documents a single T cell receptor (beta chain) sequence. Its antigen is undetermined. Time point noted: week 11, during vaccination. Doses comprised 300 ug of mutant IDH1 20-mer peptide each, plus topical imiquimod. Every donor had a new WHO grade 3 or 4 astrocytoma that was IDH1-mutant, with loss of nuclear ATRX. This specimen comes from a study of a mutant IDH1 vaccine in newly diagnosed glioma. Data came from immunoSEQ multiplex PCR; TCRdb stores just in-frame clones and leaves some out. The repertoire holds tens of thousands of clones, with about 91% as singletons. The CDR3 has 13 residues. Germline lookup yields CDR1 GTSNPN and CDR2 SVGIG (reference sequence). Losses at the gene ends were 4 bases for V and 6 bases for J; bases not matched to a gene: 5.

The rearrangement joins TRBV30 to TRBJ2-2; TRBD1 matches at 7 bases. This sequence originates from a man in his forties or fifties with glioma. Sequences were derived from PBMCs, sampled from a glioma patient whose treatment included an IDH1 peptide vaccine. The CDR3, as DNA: TGTGCCTGGACCCTGACAGGGCCCGGGGAGCTGTTTTTT. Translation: CAWTLTGPGELFF.